This TCR beta chain appears in the sequencing data of a study of kidney transplant recipient with SARS-CoV-2 infection. From the reads, TCRdb called clonotypes with MiXCR, one entry per CDR3 protein. The sample records 200,000 to 300,000 distinct CDR3 sequences, around 28% being singletons. Germline V gene sequence: CDR1 SGDLS, CDR2 YYNGEE. Trimming cost V 0 bases and J 4 bases, with 7 bases left between them. There are 13 residues in the CDR3. Ten or more counts support this clonotype. This receptor was identified in a male patient between 25 and 39 years old who had COVID-19 and was a kidney transplant recipient. Some T cells may be supplied by the graft donor. The sample here was a blood sample, taken at baseline and between days 110 and 120 from a kidney transplant recipient. V gene TRBV9 combines with J gene TRBJ2-5; D gene uncertain. The CDR3: CASSVEGRETQYF. CDR3 DNA sequence: TGTGCCAGCAGCGTAGAGGGAAGAGAGACCCAGTACTTC.